This TCR beta chain was found in a study of shared clonotypes between healthy human individuals (dated by TCRdb to 2020 to 2021). The study in broad terms: The cohort comprised two women and three men aged 18 to 49 years. For each donor, three plates each were used for CD4 naive and CD4 memory, two plates were used for CD8 naive, and one plate was used for CD8 memory. Blood TCR repertoires of roughly five healthy adults were deeply sequenced to estimate repertoire size and the extent of clonotype sharing between individuals. To increase sequencing depth and limit assay-specific biases, different laboratories used diverse techniques to prepare libraries and sequence TCR repertoires. Each donor's leukapheresis produced roughly between roughly 0.85 and 9.5 billion PBMCs. The investigation overall reported the following: Only blood was sampled, and tissue TCR repertoires likely differ from those in blood. Naive subsets generally had larger estimated clonotype richness than memory subsets did. Incomplete sequencing was indicated by rarefaction of sorted-subset datasets, despite the large sequencing depth. Pairwise subsampling led to the expectation that sequencing depth would affect the degree of clonotype sharing among donors. Compared with non-shared clonotypes, clonotypes shared by all four sorted-subset donors had higher generation probabilities. The genetic and exposure-history diversity represented was limited by the small number of donors. When several donors were compared, the shared fraction of clonotypes was around 4.6% for naive CD4, around 4% for naive CD8, 2.3% for memory CD4, and around 0.4% for memory CD8.

Worth noting for this clone: Its specific antigen is unknown. No much larger clone exists at a distance of one base, and base qualities are not known.

The germline V gene sets CDR1 to SGHDN and CDR2 to FVKESK. V is clipped by 1 base and J by 5 bases, and the sequence between their germline boundaries is 16 bases long. Counted from cysteine to phenylalanine, this CDR3 has 16 amino acids. The CDR3 DNA has 48 bases and is translated from base 1. Using the deep immunoSEQ assay, TCR CDR3 regions were amplified from genomic DNA by multiplex PCR. Extracted genomic DNA from each cell subset was spread evenly across all wells of several immunoSEQ 96-well plates, with each plate serving as a replicate. For sorted subsets, around 200 ng genomic DNA, equal to 25,000 to 35,000 T cell genomes, was loaded into each replicate PCR. The purified libraries were quantified using a Qubit 3.0 fluorometer, sized with a Bioanalyzer 2100, and then quantified again using the KAPA Library Quantification kit. Each immunoSEQ 96-well plate was sequenced on its own single-read 150-cycle Illumina NextSeq 550 flow cell. In the source study's methods: The immunoSEQ output contained only junctional sequences without quality scores, so filtering could not match that applied to full-length reads. To assign V/J genes and CDR3, sequences were annotated against IMGT germline references using PyIR, a Python wrapper for IgBLAST v1.9. Reads with weak V/J assignments (E-value above 1e-6), missing CDR3, stop codons, out-of-frame junctions, or ambiguous translated residues were removed. A V3J clonotype was defined by an identical inferred V gene, J gene, and CDR3 amino acid sequence. Percentage overlap between repertoires was computed as shared unique clonotypes divided by the size of the smaller repertoire. Repertoire richness was assessed with RTK rarefaction, the Chao1 estimator, and Recon v2.1 estimates of unobserved clonotypes. OLGA was used to compute generation probabilities for all TCRbeta clonotypes that the gDNA method yielded from a few donors. Not all clones reach the TCRdb copy of this immuneACCESS table, which keeps in-frame sequences only. Checked studies attribute under half of the gap to unresolved V genes and leave the rest unexplained. V and J calls and clone size are copied from that table; D and trimming were computed from the DNA. Recorded for this sample are some 2,000,000 clones; more than 90% of them occurred a single time. Around 0.13% of the sample rests with the top ten.

The donors were healthy, HIV-negative adults who had no recently reported acute infections or vaccinations. Every donor was a Caucasian adult residing in Nashville, Tennessee, USA. CD4+ T cells were enriched through magnetic negative selection, after which naive cells were positively selected on CD45RA and the remaining negative fraction served as the memory subset. Blood was obtained by leukapheresis, after which PBMCs were separated by Ficoll-Histopaque density gradient centrifugation and cryopreserved in liquid nitrogen vapor phase. Analytical flow cytometry was used to check the purity and quantity of each magnetically sorted T cell population. Genomic DNA was isolated from every sorted fraction and measured by UV absorbance on a Nanodrop 2000c.

This TCR was recovered from a young man in good health. The chain links TRBV14 with TRBJ2-3; tentative D gene TRBD1, with 5 bases matching. Source material: naive CD4+ T cells sorted from blood. Interpreted using the paper, the cell subset or site label stands for: CD45RA+ positively selected. The CDR3 amino acid sequence is: CASSQVSGLARDTQYF. The DNA reads TGTGCCAGCAGCCAAGTCTCAGGGCTCGCCCGAGATACGCAGTATTTT.